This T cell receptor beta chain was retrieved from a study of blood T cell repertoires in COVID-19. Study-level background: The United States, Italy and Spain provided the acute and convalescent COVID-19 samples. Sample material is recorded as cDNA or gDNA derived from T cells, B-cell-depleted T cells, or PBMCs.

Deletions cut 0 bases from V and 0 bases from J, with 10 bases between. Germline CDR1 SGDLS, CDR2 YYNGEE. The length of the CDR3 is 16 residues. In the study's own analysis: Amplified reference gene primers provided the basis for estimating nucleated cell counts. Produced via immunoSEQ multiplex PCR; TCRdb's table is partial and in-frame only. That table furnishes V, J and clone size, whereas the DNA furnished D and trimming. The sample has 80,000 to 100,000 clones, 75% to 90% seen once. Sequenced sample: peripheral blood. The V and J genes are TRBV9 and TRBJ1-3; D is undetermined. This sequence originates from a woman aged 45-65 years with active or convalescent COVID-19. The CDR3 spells CASSVAGPSSGNTIYF. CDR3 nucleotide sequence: TGTGCCAGCAGCGTAGCCGGCCCTAGCTCTGGAAACACCATATATTTT.